This is a list of T cell receptor beta chains from one sample in a study of T-cell reconstitution after alpha-beta-depleted transplantation in children. From the PCR reads, TCRdb called clonotypes with MiXCR, one entry per CDR3 protein. The top ten hold 4% to 6% of the sample, which has hundreds of thousands of distinct CDR3 sequences, more than 20% seen once. The specimen was PBMCs, mostly from graft donor cells, collected 360 days after TCRalphabeta/CD19-depleted stem cell transplant. Receptor source: a female patient between 2 and 15 years old who had a stem cell transplant for congenital amegakaryocytic thrombocytopenia, so the T cells may come from the graft donor. Each CDR3 is given with its conserved first and last residue. A D gene is named only where the DNA matches it firmly. Some rows mark clone size as missing; the rest say once, few, many or name a class of expanded clone.

J gene: TRBJ2-1
clone size: few
D gene: -
V gene: TRBV28
CDR3 protein: CASSLITPYNEQFF
CDR3 DNA: TGTGCCAGCAGTTTAATCACCCCCTACAATGAGCAGTTCTTC

J gene: TRBJ2-4
clone size: -
D gene: -
V gene: TRBV2
CDR3 protein: CASSLLGGPGENIQYF
CDR3 DNA: TGTGCCAGCAGCCTCCTAGGGGGGCCCGGGGAAAACATTCAGTACTTC

J gene: TRBJ1-1
clone size: -
D gene: -
V gene: TRBV20-1
CDR3 protein: CSAPGGVNTEAFF
CDR3 DNA: TGCAGTGCTCCTGGGGGGGTGAACACTGAAGCTTTCTTT

J gene: TRBJ2-7
clone size: many
D gene: -
V gene: TRBV29-1
CDR3 protein: CSAGMGYEQYF
CDR3 DNA: TGCAGCGCCGGAATGGGGTACGAGCAGTACTTC

J gene: TRBJ2-5
clone size: -
D gene: -
V gene: TRBV3-1
CDR3 protein: CASSPPLGTQYF
CDR3 DNA: TGTGCCAGCAGCCCCCCTCTTGGGACCCAGTACTTC

J gene: TRBJ1-1
clone size: -
D gene: -
V gene: TRBV18
CDR3 protein: CASSPPMSSRANTEAFF
CDR3 DNA: TGTGCCAGCTCACCACCGATGTCCTCTAGAGCGAACACTGAAGCTTTCTTT

J gene: TRBJ1-2
clone size: -
D gene: -
V gene: TRBV20-1
CDR3 protein: CSASPYGYTF
CDR3 DNA: TGCAGTGCTAGCCCCTATGGCTACACCTTC

J gene: TRBJ2-5
clone size: few
D gene: -
V gene: TRBV7-2
CDR3 protein: CASSLVGRETQYF
CDR3 DNA: TGTGCCAGCAGCTTAGTGGGACGTGAGACCCAGTACTTC

J gene: TRBJ1-1
clone size: -
D gene: -
V gene: TRBV7-9
CDR3 protein: CASSLTVWTEAFF
CDR3 DNA: TGTGCCAGCAGCTTAACTGTGTGGACTGAAGCTTTCTTT

J gene: TRBJ2-7
clone size: -
D gene: -
V gene: TRBV20-1
CDR3 protein: CSALGYEGTHEQYF
CDR3 DNA: TGCAGTGCTCTAGGATATGAGGGGACCCACGAGCAGTACTTC

J gene: TRBJ2-3
clone size: few
D gene: TRBD2
V gene: TRBV10-3
CDR3 protein: CAISDTWEGGDTQYF
CDR3 DNA: TGTGCCATCAGTGATACGTGGGAGGGCGGAGATACGCAGTATTTT

J gene: TRBJ2-7
clone size: -
D gene: -
V gene: TRBV13
CDR3 protein: CAGSERTETYEQYF
CDR3 DNA: TGTGCCGGCAGCGAACGGACAGAAACCTACGAGCAGTACTTC

J gene: TRBJ2-1
clone size: -
D gene: TRBD2
V gene: TRBV20-1
CDR3 protein: CSARVPGGYNEQFF
CDR3 DNA: TGCAGTGCTAGAGTTCCGGGGGGGTACAATGAGCAGTTCTTC

J gene: TRBJ1-3
clone size: -
D gene: -
V gene: TRBV7-2
CDR3 protein: CASSLEMNTIYF
CDR3 DNA: TGTGCCAGCAGCTTAGAGATGAACACCATATATTTT

J gene: TRBJ2-3
clone size: -
D gene: -
V gene: TRBV27
CDR3 protein: CASSDPHRSTDTQYF
CDR3 DNA: TGTGCCAGCAGTGACCCCCACCGAAGCACAGATACGCAGTATTTT

J gene: TRBJ2-3
clone size: -
D gene: TRBD2
V gene: TRBV18
CDR3 protein: CASSPPNGGISTDTQYF
CDR3 DNA: TGTGCCAGCTCACCACCGAACGGGGGGATAAGCACAGATACGCAGTATTTT

J gene: TRBJ1-1
clone size: -
D gene: -
V gene: TRBV11-2
CDR3 protein: CASSLTDWATEAFF
CDR3 DNA: TGTGCCAGCAGCTTGACGGACTGGGCCACTGAAGCTTTCTTT

J gene: TRBJ1-2
clone size: -
D gene: TRBD1
V gene: TRBV7-6
CDR3 protein: CASSPGGWDMHGYTF
CDR3 DNA: TGTGCCAGCAGCCCAGGGGGATGGGATATGCATGGCTACACCTTC

J gene: TRBJ2-5
clone size: -
D gene: -
V gene: TRBV7-6
CDR3 protein: CASSSGAETQYF
CDR3 DNA: TGTGCCAGCAGCTCGGGAGCCGAGACCCAGTACTTC

J gene: TRBJ2-5
clone size: -
D gene: TRBD1
V gene: TRBV7-9
CDR3 protein: CASNFPGQGQETQYF
CDR3 DNA: TGTGCCAGCAATTTTCCGGGACAGGGACAAGAGACCCAGTACTTC

J gene: TRBJ2-1
clone size: few
D gene: -
V gene: TRBV20-1
CDR3 protein: CSAMGLPNSYNEQFF
CDR3 DNA: TGCAGTGCTATGGGCCTACCTAACTCCTACAATGAGCAGTTCTTC

J gene: TRBJ2-4
clone size: -
D gene: TRBD1
V gene: TRBV6-2/TRBV6-3
CDR3 protein: CASSYSIAAGTGDF
CDR3 DNA: TGTGCCAGCAGTTACTCGATTGCCGCCGGGACAGGCGACTTC

J gene: TRBJ2-7
clone size: -
D gene: -
V gene: TRBV5-1
CDR3 protein: CASSLLQSYEQYF
CDR3 DNA: TGCGCCAGCAGCTTACTTCAGAGCTACGAGCAGTACTTC

J gene: TRBJ1-1
clone size: few
D gene: -
V gene: TRBV6-5
CDR3 protein: CASSRRQVAEAFF
CDR3 DNA: TGTGCCAGCAGCCGCCGACAGGTCGCTGAAGCTTTCTTT

J gene: TRBJ2-7
clone size: -
D gene: -
V gene: TRBV3-1
CDR3 protein: CASSQRESYEQYF
CDR3 DNA: TGTGCCAGCAGCCAGAGGGAGTCCTACGAGCAGTACTTC

J gene: TRBJ2-2
clone size: -
D gene: TRBD1
V gene: TRBV7-9
CDR3 protein: CASSPGQGNTGELFF
CDR3 DNA: TGTGCCAGCAGCCCGGGACAGGGAAACACCGGGGAGCTGTTTTTT

J gene: TRBJ2-2
clone size: few
D gene: -
V gene: TRBV20-1
CDR3 protein: CSARGQTLNTGELFF
CDR3 DNA: TGCAGTGCCCGTGGACAGACCTTGAACACCGGGGAGCTGTTTTTT

J gene: TRBJ1-2
clone size: few
D gene: -
V gene: TRBV6-5
CDR3 protein: CASRYTGLGYGYTF
CDR3 DNA: TGTGCCAGCAGATACACAGGGCTTGGATATGGCTACACCTTC

J gene: TRBJ2-1
clone size: -
D gene: -
V gene: TRBV5-1
CDR3 protein: CASSVGGNINEQFF
CDR3 DNA: TGCGCCAGCAGCGTAGGCGGGAATATTAATGAGCAGTTCTTC

J gene: TRBJ2-1
clone size: few
D gene: TRBD2
V gene: TRBV11-2
CDR3 protein: CASSPGLAGGEQFF
CDR3 DNA: TGTGCCAGCAGCCCCGGACTAGCGGGAGGAGAGCAGTTCTTC

J gene: TRBJ2-1
clone size: -
D gene: -
V gene: TRBV12-3/TRBV12-4
CDR3 protein: CASRTSWEYNEQFF
CDR3 DNA: TGTGCCAGCAGGACCAGCTGGGAGTACAATGAGCAGTTCTTC

J gene: TRBJ2-4
clone size: few
D gene: TRBD1
V gene: TRBV7-2
CDR3 protein: CASSRTQGAASIQYF
CDR3 DNA: TGTGCCAGCAGCCGAACACAGGGGGCTGCGAGCATTCAGTACTTC

J gene: TRBJ2-7
clone size: -
D gene: -
V gene: TRBV20-1
CDR3 protein: CSAHRDRYEQYF
CDR3 DNA: TGCAGTGCTCACAGGGACCGCTACGAGCAGTACTTC

J gene: TRBJ2-7
clone size: -
D gene: -
V gene: TRBV12-3/TRBV12-4
CDR3 protein: CASSLGLFTGKSYEQYF
CDR3 DNA: TGTGCCAGCAGTTTAGGTTTATTTACGGGAAAATCCTACGAGCAGTACTTC

J gene: TRBJ2-1
clone size: once
D gene: -
V gene: TRBV2
CDR3 protein: CASIARANEQFF
CDR3 DNA: TGTGCCAGCATTGCGCGGGCCAATGAGCAGTTCTTC

J gene: TRBJ2-7
clone size: -
D gene: TRBD1
V gene: TRBV29-1
CDR3 protein: CSGGQGSSYEQYF
CDR3 DNA: TGCAGCGGGGGACAGGGGTCCTCCTACGAGCAGTACTTC

J gene: TRBJ1-6
clone size: few
D gene: TRBD1
V gene: TRBV18
CDR3 protein: CASSHRDSGDSPLHF
CDR3 DNA: TGTGCCAGCTCACACCGGGACAGCGGGGATTCACCCCTCCACTTT

J gene: TRBJ2-5
clone size: few
D gene: -
V gene: TRBV4-2
CDR3 protein: CASSQKGSFQETQYF
CDR3 DNA: TGTGCCAGCAGCCAAAAGGGGTCCTTCCAAGAGACCCAGTACTTC

J gene: TRBJ2-3
clone size: few
D gene: -
V gene: TRBV4-1
CDR3 protein: CASSQGLKGPMEQYF
CDR3 DNA: TGCGCCAGCAGCCAAGGTTTGAAGGGGCCGATGGAGCAGTATTTT

J gene: TRBJ2-7
clone size: few
D gene: -
V gene: TRBV20-1
CDR3 protein: CSASGGYEQYF
CDR3 DNA: TGCAGTGCTAGCGGCGGCTACGAGCAGTACTTC

J gene: TRBJ2-7
clone size: -
D gene: TRBD2
V gene: TRBV20-1
CDR3 protein: CSARKFLAGVNEQYF
CDR3 DNA: TGCAGTGCTAGAAAATTCCTAGCGGGAGTCAACGAGCAGTACTTC

J gene: TRBJ2-5
clone size: -
D gene: -
V gene: TRBV12-3/TRBV12-4
CDR3 protein: CASSGTQETQYF
CDR3 DNA: TGTGCCAGCAGTGGGACCCAGGAGACCCAGTACTTC

J gene: TRBJ2-1
clone size: few
D gene: -
V gene: TRBV4-3
CDR3 protein: CASSQETWTSNEQFF
CDR3 DNA: TGCGCCAGCAGCCAAGAAACCTGGACGTCCAATGAGCAGTTCTTC

J gene: TRBJ1-3
clone size: many
D gene: -
V gene: TRBV10-3
CDR3 protein: CAISPSSGNTIYF
CDR3 DNA: TGTGCCATCAGTCCGAGCTCTGGAAACACCATATATTTT

J gene: TRBJ2-3
clone size: -
D gene: -
V gene: TRBV28
CDR3 protein: CASSLLSGKGGDTQYF
CDR3 DNA: TGTGCCAGCAGTTTACTCTCAGGGAAAGGGGGAGATACGCAGTATTTT

J gene: TRBJ1-1
clone size: once
D gene: -
V gene: TRBV19
CDR3 protein: CASSKGRTLTNTEAFF
CDR3 DNA: TGTGCCAGTAGTAAGGGCAGGACTCTCACTAACACTGAAGCTTTCTTT

J gene: TRBJ2-3
clone size: few
D gene: TRBD2
V gene: TRBV12-3/TRBV12-4
CDR3 protein: CASSKTSGGADTQYF
CDR3 DNA: TGTGCCAGCAGCAAAACTAGCGGGGGGGCAGATACGCAGTATTTT

J gene: TRBJ1-2
clone size: -
D gene: -
V gene: TRBV29-1
CDR3 protein: CSVEEAGGHYGYTF
CDR3 DNA: TGCAGCGTTGAAGAGGCGGGTGGTCACTATGGCTACACCTTC

J gene: TRBJ2-2
clone size: few
D gene: TRBD2
V gene: TRBV12-3/TRBV12-4
CDR3 protein: CASSLGLAVAGELFF
CDR3 DNA: TGTGCCAGCAGTCTCGGACTAGCGGTCGCCGGGGAGCTGTTTTTT

J gene: TRBJ1-2
clone size: -
D gene: -
V gene: TRBV12-3/TRBV12-4
CDR3 protein: CASRGGDYTF
CDR3 DNA: TGTGCCAGCAGGGGGGGGGACTACACCTTC

J gene: TRBJ1-1
clone size: few
D gene: -
V gene: TRBV9
CDR3 protein: CASRPPNSEAFF
CDR3 DNA: TGTGCCAGCAGGCCACCCAATTCTGAAGCTTTCTTT

J gene: TRBJ2-3
clone size: few
D gene: TRBD2
V gene: TRBV14
CDR3 protein: CASSPGLAGHTDTQYF
CDR3 DNA: TGTGCCAGCAGCCCCGGACTAGCGGGACACACAGATACGCAGTATTTT

J gene: TRBJ1-1
clone size: -
D gene: -
V gene: TRBV6-2/TRBV6-3
CDR3 protein: CASNPPGASPEAFF
CDR3 DNA: TGTGCCAGCAACCCCCCGGGGGCCTCCCCTGAAGCTTTCTTT

J gene: TRBJ2-1
clone size: few
D gene: TRBD2
V gene: TRBV4-2
CDR3 protein: CASSQVAGDLNEQFF
CDR3 DNA: TGTGCCAGCAGCCAAGTAGCGGGAGATTTGAATGAGCAGTTCTTC

J gene: TRBJ2-1
clone size: -
D gene: -
V gene: TRBV4-2
CDR3 protein: CASSQETSDKPYNEQFF
CDR3 DNA: TGTGCCAGCAGCCAAGAGACTTCAGACAAGCCCTACAATGAGCAGTTCTTC